A selection of T cell receptor beta chains follows, all from one sample in a study of T-cell reconstitution after alpha-beta-depleted transplantation in children. TCRdb fed the PCR reads into MiXCR, producing one record per CDR3 protein. Among hundreds of thousands of distinct CDR3 sequences listed, around 17% were seen once. Specimen: PBMCs from the stem cell graft donor, collected from the stem cell graft. These receptors were obtained from a human donor who donated a stem cell graft to a child with acute myeloid leukemia. Both conserved end residues are part of each CDR3. A D gene is named only where the DNA matches it firmly. Expanded clones get a size class; other rows say once, few or many, or leave the size out.

v_gene	d_gene	abundance	j_gene	CDR3nt	CDR3aa
TRBV12-3/TRBV12-4	.	few	TRBJ2-2	TGTGCCAGCAGTTTTGGAGGGGAATCGTACACCGGGGAGCTGTTTTTT	CASSFGGESYTGELFF
TRBV2	.	.	TRBJ2-2	TGTGCCAGCAAAAGACGTCTCAAGGGCCGGTCCACCGGGGAGCTGTTTTTT	CASKRRLKGRSTGELFF
TRBV4-3	TRBD1	.	TRBJ2-7	TGCGCCAGCAGCCAAGAGGAGACAGGGAACGAGCAGTACTTC	CASSQEETGNEQYF
TRBV29-1	TRBD1	.	TRBJ1-1	TGCAGCGTTGGCGACAGGGTGGCTTTCTTT	CSVGDRVAFF
TRBV12-3/TRBV12-4	TRBD1	.	TRBJ2-3	TGTGCCAGCAGTCCTACAGGGGCCTACACAGATACGCAGTATTTT	CASSPTGAYTDTQYF
TRBV15	TRBD1	many	TRBJ2-1	TGTGCCACCAGCAAGGACAGGGGCCTATACAATGAGCAGTTCTTC	CATSKDRGLYNEQFF
TRBV29-1	.	many	TRBJ2-7	TGCAGCGCCGGGGGCAGGGGCAGCGAGCAGTACTTC	CSAGGRGSEQYF
TRBV5-1	TRBD1	.	TRBJ2-7	TGCGCCAGCAGCTACCGGACAGGGGGCTTCTCCTACGAGCAGTACTTC	CASSYRTGGFSYEQYF
TRBV24-1	.	.	TRBJ2-3	TGTGCCATTTCGGGGGGCCAAGCAGATACGCAGTATTTT	CAISGGQADTQYF
TRBV20-1	.	.	TRBJ2-1	TGCTGTGCGAAACCGCAGCGTTTTTACAATGAGCAGTTCTTC	CCAKPQRFYNEQFF
TRBV5-1	TRBD1	.	TRBJ2-2	TGCGCCAGCAGCTTGGTAGATATGGGACAGGGGAACACCGGGGAGCTGTTTTTT	CASSLVDMGQGNTGELFF
TRBV27	.	many	TRBJ2-2	TGTGCCAGCAGGAGGGGGAGAGGATCCACCGGGGAGCTGTTTTTT	CASRRGRGSTGELFF
TRBV20-1	.	many	TRBJ2-5	TGCAGTGCTAGAGTTAGCCAAGAGACCCAGTACTTC	CSARVSQETQYF
TRBV6-1	TRBD1	.	TRBJ2-3	TGTGCCAGCCACCGACAGGGGGAAGATACGCAGTATTTT	CASHRQGEDTQYF
TRBV7-2	TRBD1	few	TRBJ2-7	TGTGCCAGCAGCTCCCGGACAGGGGAGTCCTACGAGCAGTACTTC	CASSSRTGESYEQYF
TRBV20-1	TRBD2	many	TRBJ2-3	TGCAGTGCTGTAGGGACTACCCTGGCGTTAGATACGCAGTATTTT	CSAVGTTLALDTQYF
TRBV6-5	.	many	TRBJ2-2	TGTGCCAGCAGTTACCGGTACACCGGGGAGCTGTTTTTT	CASSYRYTGELFF
TRBV29-1	.	many	TRBJ1-1	TGCAGCGGCGCAGGCGCAGACATCTCCATGAACACTGAAGCTTTCTTT	CSGAGADISMNTEAFF
TRBV19	TRBD1	.	TRBJ2-3	TGTGCCAGTAGTACGCGACAGGGAATTGGATCCGTGGAGGCAGATACGCAGTATTTT	CASSTRQGIGSVEADTQYF
TRBV29-1	.	few	TRBJ2-2	TGCAGCGCGTCCCGGGATAGCGGAAACGGGGAGCTGTTTTTT	CSASRDSGNGELFF
TRBV12-3/TRBV12-4	.	few	TRBJ2-7	TGTGCCAGCAGCCCTGGTGTCCGGGGGTTCTACGAGCAGTACTTC	CASSPGVRGFYEQYF